The sequence of this T cell receptor (beta chain) was determined in a study of early T cells in non-severe SARS-CoV-2 infection. As part of library construction, unique molecular identifiers were attached to individual cDNA molecules. TCRdb reprocessed the 5' RACE reads via MiXCR and lists one record per CDR3 protein. Of approximately 31,000 distinct CDR3 sequences in the sample, approximately 5.3% are singletons; the top ten hold 5% to 7.5%. This clonotype has just a few counts. V lost 3 bases and J lost 8; bases outside the gene matches: 9. CDR1 DFQATT and CDR2 SNEGSKA come from the germline V gene (reference sequence). This CDR3 is 15 amino acids long.

The material sequenced was whole blood. The TCR sequence derives from an adult who was a healthcare worker with PCR-confirmed SARS-CoV-2 infection or an uninfected control (not recorded which). This chain links TRBV20-1 with TRBJ1-6, with 8 bases identical to TRBD1. The CDR3 reads CSASFSDREDSPLHF. The CDR3, as DNA: TGCAGTGCTAGTTTCTCGGACAGGGAAGATTCACCCCTCCACTTT.